This T cell receptor beta chain is from a study of blood T cell repertoires in COVID-19. Study information: Acute and convalescent COVID-19 specimens originated in the United States, Italy and Spain.

V was pared by 4 bases and J by 4 bases, with 10 bases of the junction left unmatched. The CDR3 runs 16 residues. CDR1 and CDR2 (germline): LGHDT, YNNKEL (reference sequence). Authors' analysis steps: Counts of nucleated cells, estimated from reference gene primer amplification, were obtained. TCRdb keeps only in-frame clones here, not all; method: immunoSEQ multiplex PCR. V and J calls and clone size follow that table, whereas D and trimming were derived from the DNA. The data hold 150,000 to 190,000 clones, with approximately 86% observed a single time. The sequence derives from a woman in her sixties or seventies with acute or convalescent COVID-19. The specimen was peripheral blood. This chain joins TRBV3-1 (or the pseudogene TRBV3-2) and TRBJ1-2, with 9 bases that match TRBD1. CDR3 amino acids: CASSRLFGQGSYGYTF. The CDR3 region has the DNA TGTGCCAGCAGCCGCCTATTTGGACAGGGGAGCTATGGCTACACCTTC.